The 12 T cell receptor beta chains listed next were all sequenced from one sample in a study of T cells in Graves' hyperthyroidism and ophthalmopathy. Researchers took RNA transcripts and amplified the TCR beta CDR3 regions from them. Initially, a first-round RT-PCR of the TCR CDR3 employed the HTBI primer set. TCRdb called the multiplex PCR reads again in MiXCR, with one record for every CDR3 protein. This table has some 150,000 distinct CDR3 sequences, 22% appearing once. Material for sequencing was blood. Receptors originate from a woman in her forties or fifties with Graves' hyperthyroidism that later progressed to Graves' ophthalmopathy.

This clonotype has at least ten counts. DNA of the CDR3: TGTGCCAGCAGGCACCTGAGGAGCTCTGGGGCCAACGTCCTGACTTTC. This sequence encodes CASRHLRSSGANVLTF. The chain carries TRBV7-8 and TRBJ2-6; D gene uncertain. V shed 6 bases and J shed 0 bases, with 12 bases lying between them. This CDR3 is 16 amino acids long. The germline gives CDR1 SGHVS, CDR2 FQNEAQ.

The sample holds many counts of this clonotype. V is TRBV11-2 and J is TRBJ2-3, with D perhaps TRBD1 or TRBD2 (5 bases each). Trimming took off 3 bases at V and 2 bases at J, with 9 bases between the two ends. The CDR3 length is 14 residues. Per germline, CDR1 SGHAT and CDR2 FQNNGV. In nucleotides, the CDR3 is TGTGCCAGCAGCTTGGGGGAGAACACAGATACGCAGTATTTT. Protein product: CASSLGENTDTQYF.

This clonotype was seen more than once but under ten times. At one boundary the junction diverges from the germline segment, which might be a read error. The rearrangement uses TRBV20-1 and TRBJ2-2; 7 bases agree with TRBD2. CDR3 length: 16 residues. Germline CDR1 reads DFQATT; CDR2 reads SNEGSKA (reference sequence). As DNA, the CDR3 is TGCAGTGCTAGTACAGCGGGGAAAGTAACGACCGGGGAACTGTTTTTT. Translation gives CSASTAGKVTTGELFF.

The V and J genes are TRBV12-3 or TRBV12-4 and TRBJ2-1; 8 nucleotides line up with TRBD1. The CDR3 sequence is 12 residues long. V dropped 5 bases and J dropped 12; count of bases not matched to a gene: 6. The CDR3 here is CASSQTGTGQFF. Written as DNA, the CDR3 is TGTGCCAGCAGTCAAACCGGGACAGGGCAGTTCTTC.

Details on this clonotype: A much more abundant neighbour one base away suggests this may be a read error. J is TRBJ2-1 and V is TRBV6-2 or TRBV6-3, with 10 bases identical to TRBD2. Matching the DNA end better, TRBJ2-7 makes the J call doubtful. Germline CDR1 MNHEY, CDR2 SVGEGT. This CDR3 has 14 residues. The CDR3 sequence: CASSSRLAGNEQYF. DNA of the CDR3: TGTGCCAGCAGTTCTCGACTAGCGGGCAATGAGCAGTACTTC.

A word on this clonotype: A single base separates this from a much larger clone, so it may be a read error. V gene TRBV28 combines with J gene TRBJ1-2; 11 nucleotides line up with TRBD1. This CDR3 comprises 17 residues. Germline assignment: CDR1 MDHEN and CDR2 SYDVKM. The CDR3 spells CARSSVDRGRNYYGYTF. For the CDR3, the DNA is TGTGCCAGAAGTTCCGTGGACAGGGGGCGGAATTACTATGGCTACACCTTC.

The rearrangement uses TRBV28 and TRBJ1-1, with D possibly matching TRBD1 (6 bases). Germline values: CDR1 MDHEN, CDR2 SYDVKM. Trimming removed 5 bases from V and 1 base from J, with 11 bases in between. The CDR3 is made up of 14 amino acids. CDR3 nucleotides: TGTGCCAGCAGTACCAAGGACAGGAACACTGAAGCTTTCTTT. Protein: CASSTKDRNTEAFF.

The sample holds many counts of this clonotype. The V gene is TRBV28, the J gene TRBJ2-3, with D possibly matching TRBD2 (6 bases). The V end was cut by 5 bases, the J end by 1 base, with 16 bases between. In germline, CDR1 is MDHEN, CDR2 SYDVKM. The CDR3 runs to 16 residues. The CDR3 spells CASSASGDFGTDTQYF. The CDR3 DNA reads as TGTGCCAGCAGTGCTAGTGGGGACTTTGGCACAGATACGCAGTATTTT.

The chain employs TRBV20-1 and TRBJ2-2; 9 nucleotides agree with TRBD2. This CDR3 is built from 15 residues. Trimming took 3 bases from V and 2 from J; bases not matched to a gene: 4. The germline CDR1 and CDR2 sequences are DFQATT and SNEGSKA (reference sequence). The CDR3 DNA sequence: TGCAGTGCTAGGCGGGAGGGGGCAAACACCGGGGAGCTGTTTTTT. As protein: CSARREGANTGELFF.

This chain connects TRBV6-2 or TRBV6-3 to TRBJ1-3; D is possibly TRBD1 (5 bases). Germline V gene sequence: CDR1 MNHEY, CDR2 SVGEGT. V was shortened by 4 bases and J by 0 bases, with 10 bases between the two germline ends. This CDR3 has 15 residues. The CDR3 DNA reads as TGTGCCAGCAGTTTGGGGCAGAGCTCTGGAAACACCATATATTTT. It encodes CASSLGQSSGNTIYF.

Many counts were recorded for this clonotype. The chain uses TRBV28 and TRBJ1-5; TRBD1 matches at 9 bases. CDR1 and CDR2 (germline): MDHEN, SYDVKM. The CDR3 spans 15 residues. V lost 6 bases, J lost 4 bases, and 7 bases stayed unmatched. For the CDR3, the DNA is TGTGCCAGCAGGGAGACCGGGACAGGGAATCAGCCCCAGCATTTT. The encoded protein is CASRETGTGNQPQHF.

This clonotype was observed many times. V gene TRBV28 combines with J gene TRBJ1-4; 11 bases match TRBD1. Trimming cost V 4 bases and J 9 bases; bases outside gene matches: 7. In germline, CDR1 is MDHEN, CDR2 SYDVKM. The CDR3 sequence is 15 residues long. CDR3 sequence: CASSSRDRGDKKLFF. Here the CDR3 DNA reads TGTGCCAGCAGTTCCAGGGACAGGGGGGATAAAAAACTGTTTTTT.